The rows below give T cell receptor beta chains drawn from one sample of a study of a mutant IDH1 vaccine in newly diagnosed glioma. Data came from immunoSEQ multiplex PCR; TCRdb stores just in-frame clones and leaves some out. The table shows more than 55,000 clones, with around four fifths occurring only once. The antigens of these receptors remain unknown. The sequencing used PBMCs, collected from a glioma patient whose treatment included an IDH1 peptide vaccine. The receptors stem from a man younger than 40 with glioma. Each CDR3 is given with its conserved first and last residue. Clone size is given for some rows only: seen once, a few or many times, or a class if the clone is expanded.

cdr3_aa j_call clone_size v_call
CASSSSTRFPYEQYF TRBJ2-7 NA TRBV27
CASSPRRQGSGNYGYTF TRBJ1-2 NA TRBV18
CASSSRGGGDYGYTF TRBJ1-2 NA TRBV7-8
CASSLTGYEQYF TRBJ2-7 NA TRBV7-9
CASSSLMAYEQYF TRBJ2-7 NA TRBV4-2
CASTDRGNQPQHF TRBJ1-5 NA TRBV19
CASSLPRRPQGKRNQPQHF TRBJ1-5 NA TRBV5-1
CASSSKQGGYGYTF TRBJ1-2 NA TRBV5-5
CSVDTSGDTDTQYF TRBJ2-3 NA TRBV29-1
CASSLGGTKRETQYF TRBJ2-5 NA TRBV7-9
CASSVDRRYQPQHF TRBJ1-5 NA TRBV27
CSVEGSGGGRGGYTF TRBJ1-2 NA TRBV29-1
CASRMQGNTEAFF TRBJ1-1 NA TRBV6-1
CASRRTGNGGNTIYF TRBJ1-3 NA TRBV6-5
CASSLDLGRGGQGYTF TRBJ1-2 NA TRBV5-1
CASSQAYRGSSYNSPLHF TRBJ1-6 NA TRBV4-1
CATSWQEVTEAFF TRBJ1-1 NA TRBV11-2
CASSEALRVNTEAFF TRBJ1-1 few TRBV2
CASSYSGKRNGYTF TRBJ1-2 once TRBV6-5
CASSLRAQYF TRBJ2-5 NA TRBV2
CASSLSVIYEQYF TRBJ2-7 NA TRBV27
CATSRGGTEAFF TRBJ1-1 NA TRBV15
CASRGAEAVDYEQYF TRBJ2-7 NA TRBV19
CASSLHEGATNEKLFF TRBJ1-4 NA TRBV28
CASSSGSLYEQYF TRBJ2-7 NA TRBV5-6
CSVVGRTGGKLFF TRBJ1-4 NA TRBV29-1
CASGAGDGYTF TRBJ1-2 NA TRBV6-6
CASSLGRGRPGNTIYF TRBJ1-3 NA TRBV11-2
CASSEFRQAPYEQYF TRBJ2-7 NA TRBV6-1
CASSYLGSSYEQYF TRBJ2-7 NA TRBV11-2
CASSLMGQGSYGYTF TRBJ1-2 NA TRBV5-6
CASSHGTGGLATNEKLFF TRBJ1-4 NA TRBV27
CASSLGTSQETQYF TRBJ2-5 NA TRBV5-1
CASSLVGGYEQYF TRBJ2-7 NA TRBV27
CSGIHVNTEAFF TRBJ1-1 NA TRBV29-1
CASKTVAGDRGTDTQYF TRBJ2-3 NA TRBV27
CASSESGEETQYF TRBJ2-5 NA TRBV10-1
CASSLGPQETQYF TRBJ2-5 NA TRBV7-9
CASSNTPGGWVNNQPQHF TRBJ1-5 NA TRBV18
CASSPHGISNQPQHF TRBJ1-5 NA TRBV27
CASSQGSGGSYEQYF TRBJ2-7 few TRBV6-6
CASGSVFNQPQHF TRBJ1-5 NA TRBV19
CASSRLFREAGPNEKLFF TRBJ1-4 NA TRBV28
CASSSGPDTQYF TRBJ2-3 NA TRBV5-1
CASSQGPLKQIDGYTF TRBJ1-2 NA TRBV4-1
CASSPRARGPGETGELFF TRBJ2-2 NA TRBV4-1
CASRPYDRVITYEQYF TRBJ2-7 NA TRBV2
CASSFTGPNDYGYTF TRBJ1-2 NA TRBV5-1
CASSFPGTVTGELFF TRBJ2-2 NA TRBV7-9
CASSSFLEQGDEQFF TRBJ2-1 NA TRBV7-9
CASSGYGFYGYTF TRBJ1-2 NA TRBV2
CASSSLGAGGTDTQYF TRBJ2-3 NA TRBV27
CASSYKGFAPNSPLHF TRBJ1-6 NA TRBV6-6
CASRGLAGGMYEQFF TRBJ2-1 NA TRBV19
CASSSPGGSGEKLFF TRBJ1-4 few TRBV28
CATSREMTGVETQYF TRBJ2-5 NA TRBV15
CASTKDRAGYTF TRBJ1-2 NA TRBV19
CASSTSGDVAKNIQYF TRBJ2-4 NA TRBV10-1
CSVREGETNEKLFF TRBJ1-4 medium-sized TRBV29-1